The next 30 T cell receptor beta chains were all read from a single sample in a study of cytomegalovirus exposure and HLA in healthy donors. The PCR was carried out with 60 Vbeta primers and 13 Jbeta primers. The protocol was immunoSEQ multiplex PCR, while the TCRdb copy is restricted to in-frame clones and leaves out a portion. Here the sample spans 80,000 to 95,000 clones, 60% to 70% being singletons. Sequences were obtained from PBMCs. Receptor source: a woman aged 25 to 45 in good health and CMV-seronegative.

The gene calls are TRBV11-2 and TRBJ1-2, with D maybe TRBD1 (5 bases). The ends were cut back, 5 bases at V and 7 bases at J, with 14 bases in the middle. In germline, CDR1 is SGHAT, CDR2 FQNNGV. CDR3 size: 13 residues. The CDR3 sequence: CASSPGLPGGYTF. In nucleotides, the CDR3 is TGTGCCAGCAGCCCAGGGCTCCCTGGTGGCTACACCTTC. Complete variable domain (other parts from reference TRBV11-2 and TRBJ1-2): EAGVAQSPRYKIIEKRQSVAFWCNPISGHATLYWYQQILGQGPKLLIQFQNNGVVDDSQLPKDRFSAERLKGVDSTLKIQPAKLEDSAVYLCASSPGLPGGYTFGSGTRLTVV.

About this clone: Other DNA variants within this sample encode the same CDR3. The gene calls are TRBV6-5 and TRBJ1-3, with D hard to call. V gave up 0 bases and J gave up 2 bases, with 8 bases separating them. The CDR3 extends over 15 amino acids. CDR1 MNHEY and CDR2 SVGAGI come from the germline V gene. CDR3 protein: CASSYSRLAGNTIYF. CDR3 in DNA: TGTGCCAGCAGTTACTCGAGGCTAGCTGGAAACACCATATATTTT.

The chain carries TRBV4-2 and TRBJ2-1; 10 bases align to TRBD2. The germline gives CDR1 LGHNA, CDR2 YNFKEQ. Trimming cost V 0 bases and J 9 bases; bases outside gene matches: 11. This CDR3 spans 17 amino acids. CDR3 in amino acids: CASSQEEASGRWGEQFF. The CDR3 coding sequence is TGTGCCAGCAGCCAAGAAGAGGCTAGCGGGAGATGGGGTGAGCAGTTCTTC.

The CDR3 region is CASSTQVNTEAFF. The CDR3 DNA follows: TGTGCCAGCAGCACACAGGTGAACACTGAAGCTTTCTTT. The chain links TRBV7-2 to TRBJ1-1; weak D call: TRBD1 (5 bases). Germline V gene lookup returns CDR1 SGHTA and CDR2 FQGNSA. The CDR3 loop spans 13 amino acids. Trimming removed 5 bases from V and 0 bases from J, with 7 bases in between.

The chain links TRBV6-5 to TRBJ2-5; D gene uncertain. Germline V lookup: CDR1 MNHEY, CDR2 SVGAGI. Trimming removed 0 bases at V and 0 bases at J, with 8 bases between. This CDR3 contains 15 residues. The CDR3 is CASSYSWQNQETQYF. The CDR3, as DNA: TGTGCCAGCAGTTACTCGTGGCAGAACCAAGAGACCCAGTACTTC.

As to this clone: Other DNA sequences in the same sample also yield this CDR3. V gene TRBV2 combines with J gene TRBJ1-4; 8 nucleotides align to TRBD1. Germline loops: CDR1 SNHLY, CDR2 FYNNEI. CDR3 length: 14 residues. J lost 5 bases, V lost 5 bases, and 4 bases had no gene match. The CDR3 protein is CASSRQGRNEKLFF. The CDR3, as DNA: TGTGCCAGCAGTAGACAGGGGAGAAATGAAAAACTGTTTTTT. Filled out from reference TRBV2 and TRBJ1-4, the complete variable domain reads EPEVTQTPSHQVTQMGQEVILRCVPISNHLYFYWYRQILGQKVEFLVSFYNNEISEKSEIFDDQFSVERPDGSNFTLKIRSTKLEDSAMYFCASSRQGRNEKLFFGSGTQLSVL.

The chain employs TRBV4-2 and TRBJ2-3, with 10 bases aligning to TRBD1. V was pared by 1 base and J by 7 bases, with 5 bases of the junction left unmatched. This CDR3 spans 15 amino acids. CDR1 is LGHNA and CDR2 is YNFKEQ in the germline V gene. The CDR3 sequence is CASSQVTGGRNTQYF. The CDR3 DNA follows: TGTGCCAGCAGCCAAGTGACAGGGGGCAGAAATACGCAGTATTTT.

This clone occurred a few times. The gene calls are TRBV2 and TRBJ2-3; 10 nucleotides align to TRBD2. With 6 bases clipped from V and 10 bases from J, the junction kept 10 bases outside the gene matches. The CDR3 covers 14 residues. Germline V lookup: CDR1 SNHLY, CDR2 FYNNEI. The CDR3 sequence is CASRFGLAVGAQYF. The DNA for the CDR3 is TGTGCCAGCAGATTCGGACTAGCGGTGGGGGCGCAGTATTTT. The full variable domain, with the rest looked up from reference TRBV2 and TRBJ2-3, is EPEVTQTPSHQVTQMGQEVILRCVPISNHLYFYWYRQILGQKVEFLVSFYNNEISEKSEIFDDQFSVERPDGSNFTLKIRSTKLEDSAMYFCASRFGLAVGAQYFGPGTRLTVL.

V and J are TRBV18 and TRBJ1-1, with D perhaps matching TRBD1 (6 bases). This CDR3 is 15 amino acids long. The germline V and J ends were trimmed by 1 base and 3 bases, with 12 bases remaining between them. Per germline, CDR1 KGHSH and CDR2 LQKENI. CDR3 nucleotides: TGTGCCAGCTCACCACTGGGGGCGGGGGACACTGAAGCTTTCTTT. Translating it yields CASSPLGAGDTEAFF. Full variable domain (remainder filled in from reference TRBV18 and TRBJ1-1): NAGVMQNPRHLVRRRGQEARLRCSPMKGHSHVYWYRQLPEEGLKFMVYLQKENIIDESGMPKERFSAEFPKEGPSILRIQQVVRGDSAAYFCASSPLGAGDTEAFFGQGTRLTVV.

The rearrangement joins TRBV7-9 to TRBJ1-4; 7 bases match TRBD1. The germline gives CDR1 SEHNR, CDR2 FQNEAQ (reference sequence). The CDR3 covers 14 residues. V was pared by 6 bases and J by 5 bases, with 6 bases of the junction left unmatched. CDR3 region: CASSLGTVNEKLFF. The CDR3 DNA reads as TGTGCCAGCAGTCTAGGGACAGTCAATGAAAAACTGTTTTTT.

The V gene is TRBV2, the J gene TRBJ1-2; D is uncertain. Germline values: CDR1 SNHLY, CDR2 FYNNEI. CDR3 length: 11 amino acids. V was cut by 5 bases and J by 8 bases, with 9 bases left in between. DNA of the CDR3: TGTGCCAGCAGTCGGGAACTGGGCTACACCTTC. It specifies CASSRELGYTF.

The chain combines TRBV9 with TRBJ1-1; TRBD1 aligns across 8 bases. The V segment lost 2 bases and the J segment 2 bases; nucleotides outside the gene matches: 2. The CDR3 covers 14 residues. Germline V lookup: CDR1 SGDLS, CDR2 YYNGEE. Here the CDR3 DNA reads TGTGCCAGCAGCGTTGGACAGGGCAACACTGAAGCTTTCTTT. Translation: CASSVGQGNTEAFF. Together with reference TRBV9 and TRBJ1-1, the CDR3 gives the full variable domain: DSGVTQTPKHLITATGQRVTLRCSPRSGDLSVYWYQQSLDQGLQFLIQYYNGEERAKGNILERFSAQQFPDLHSELNLSSLELGDSALYFCASSVGQGNTEAFFGQGTRLTVV.

For the CDR3, the DNA is TGCGCCAGCTCCGATGGTCTTCTTGGAGTAGCCAAAAACATTCAGTACTTC. Encoded protein: CASSDGLLGVAKNIQYF. This chain uses TRBV5-1 with TRBJ2-4; D gene unclear. V lost 7 bases, J lost 0 bases, and 20 bases lay in between. Looked up from germline, CDR1 is SGHRS and CDR2 is YFSETQ. The CDR3 length is 17 residues.

The CDR3 region is CASKPLAGSETQYF. DNA for the CDR3: TGTGCCAGCAAACCCCTGGCGGGGTCCGAGACCCAGTACTTC. The chain uses TRBV6-5 and TRBJ2-5, with a weak D call TRBD2 (6 bases). Germline CDR1 MNHEY, CDR2 SVGAGI. CDR3 size: 14 residues. V lost 7 bases, J lost 5 bases, and 17 bases lay in between.

This clone was detected once. The chain combines TRBV5-1 with TRBJ2-7; 7 bases align to TRBD1. The CDR3 runs to 13 residues. The germline V gene has CDR1 SGHRS and CDR2 YFSETQ. Trimming removed 3 bases from V and 5 bases from J; junction bases left unmatched: 5. This chain's CDR3 is CASSWRQGHEQYF. CDR3 DNA sequence: TGCGCCAGCAGCTGGAGACAGGGCCACGAGCAGTACTTC.

CDR3: CASSYLTVNPYEQYF. The CDR3 nucleotides read TGTGCCAGCAGTTATTTGACAGTGAACCCCTACGAGCAGTACTTC. This chain joins TRBV27 and TRBJ2-7; perhaps TRBD1 as D (5 bases). The V and J ends lost 4 bases and 2 bases respectively, with 15 bases between them. This CDR3 contains 15 residues. Looked up from germline, CDR1 is MNHEY and CDR2 is SMNVEV (reference sequence).

This CDR3 reads CASSPLGAGNSDKANYGYTF. In DNA, the CDR3 is TGTGCCAGCTCACCACTTGGGGCTGGAAACAGTGATAAAGCTAACTATGGCTACACCTTC. The V and J genes are TRBV18 and TRBJ1-2, with D tentatively TRBD1 (5 bases). Trimming stripped 1 base from V and 0 bases from J, with 24 bases between. The CDR3 is 20 amino acids. Germline V gene data show CDR1 as KGHSH and CDR2 as LQKENI.

The J gene is TRBJ1-3, the V gene TRBV7-9, with a weak D call TRBD1 (6 bases). This CDR3 spans 15 amino acids. Germline lookup yields CDR1 SEHNR and CDR2 FQNEAQ (reference sequence). Trimming took off 6 bases at V and 2 bases at J, with 14 bases between the two ends. The CDR3 protein is CASSPTGSAGNTIYF. The CDR3 DNA follows: TGTGCCAGCAGTCCAACAGGGAGCGCTGGAAACACCATATATTTT.

The genes are TRBV2 and TRBJ2-3; TRBD1 matches 9 bases. CDR1 is SNHLY and CDR2 is FYNNEI in the germline V gene. The CDR3 length is 15 residues. V shed 3 bases, J shed 5 bases, and the junction held 6 bases outside the gene matches. CDR3 loop: CASSDRTGAVDTQYF. CDR3 DNA: TGTGCCAGCAGTGATCGGACAGGGGCAGTAGATACGCAGTATTTT. Full variable domain (missing parts from reference TRBV2 and TRBJ2-3): EPEVTQTPSHQVTQMGQEVILRCVPISNHLYFYWYRQILGQKVEFLVSFYNNEISEKSEIFDDQFSVERPDGSNFTLKIRSTKLEDSAMYFCASSDRTGAVDTQYFGPGTRLTVL.

The chain employs TRBV7-6 and TRBJ2-5, with TRBD2 matching over 16 bases. Germline V gives CDR1 SGHVS, CDR2 FNYEAQ. CDR3 length equals 15 residues. V shed 6 bases, J shed 2 bases, and the junction held 0 bases outside the gene matches. The CDR3 DNA is TGTGCCAGCAGGGGACTAGCGGGAGGGCAAGAGACCCAGTACTTC. It is translated as CASRGLAGGQETQYF.

V is TRBV7-2 and J is TRBJ2-1; perhaps TRBD1 as D (5 bases). The ends were cut back, 5 bases at V and 5 bases at J, with 10 bases in the middle. The germline V gene encodes CDR1 SGHTA and CDR2 FQGNSA. This CDR3 contains 13 residues. In DNA form, the CDR3 reads TGTGCCAGCAGCCCAAACAGGAACAATGAGCAGTTCTTC. Amino acids: CASSPNRNNEQFF.

V and J are TRBV5-6 and TRBJ2-7, with 7 bases identical to TRBD1. V shed 7 bases, J shed 2 bases, and the junction held 15 bases outside the gene matches. The CDR3 spans 16 residues. Germline V gives CDR1 SGHDT, CDR2 YYEEEE. The CDR3: CASSPHGPQGAYEQYF. CDR3 in DNA: TGTGCCAGCTCCCCACATGGGCCCCAGGGGGCCTACGAGCAGTACTTC. Complete variable domain (other parts from reference TRBV5-6 and TRBJ2-7): DAGVTQSPTHLIKTRGQQVTLRCSPKSGHDTVSWYQQALGQGPQFIFQYYEEEERQRGNFPDRFSGHQFPNYSSELNVNALLLGDSALYLCASSPHGPQGAYEQYFGPGTRLTVT.

The gene calls are TRBV29-1 and TRBJ1-1, with D possibly being TRBD1 (6 bases). Germline assignment: CDR1 SQVTM and CDR2 ANQGSEA. Deletions cut 7 bases from V and 3 bases from J, with 12 bases between. CDR3 length equals 12 residues. CDR3 coding DNA: TGCAGCGGGTACAGGGCGGACACTGAAGCTTTCTTT. Residues: CSGYRADTEAFF.

This clone was picked up a small number of times. The chain carries TRBV29-1 and TRBJ1-1; D gene uncertain. V gave up 4 bases and J gave up 6 bases, with 18 bases separating them. CDR3 length: 14 amino acids. CDR1 SQVTM and CDR2 ANQGSEA come from the germline V gene. The CDR3, as DNA: TGCAGCGTTGGACCGACTGCCGAACGGGCTGAAGCTTTCTTT. Its translation: CSVGPTAERAEAFF.

The rearrangement uses TRBV5-1 and TRBJ1-5; TRBD1 aligns across 9 bases. The CDR3 is 13 residues long. The J segment lost 15 bases and the V segment lost 3 bases, leaving 10 bases of the junction unmatched. CDR1 SGHRS and CDR2 YFSETQ come from the germline V gene. CDR3 in amino acids: CASSSGQGGRWHF. CDR3 in DNA: TGCGCCAGCAGCTCGGGACAGGGCGGCCGTTGGCATTTT.

This clone was counted between two and nine times. J is TRBJ1-6 and V is TRBV28; D unresolved. Trimming cost V 2 bases and J 7 bases, with 12 bases left between them. In germline, CDR1 is MDHEN, CDR2 SYDVKM. CDR3 length: 15 amino acids. For the CDR3, the DNA is TGTGCCAGCAGTTTAAGGGAGTCGGACAATTCACCCCTCCACTTT. This sequence encodes CASSLRESDNSPLHF.

This clone has more than one count but fewer than ten. The chain employs TRBV7-8 and TRBJ1-1; no firm D call. The CDR3 length is 15 residues. Trimming cost V 5 bases and J 2 bases, with 15 bases left between them. Germline lookup yields CDR1 SGHVS and CDR2 FQNEAQ. The CDR3 here is CASSPSKTPNTEAFF. In nucleotides, the CDR3 is TGTGCCAGCAGCCCCAGTAAGACACCTAACACTGAAGCTTTCTTT.

The chain couples TRBV2 to TRBJ1-4; possible D gene TRBD1, 6 bases. This CDR3 spans 14 amino acids. Per germline, CDR1 SNHLY and CDR2 FYNNEI. V was trimmed by 8 bases and J by 5 bases, leaving 15 bases between them. Here the CDR3 DNA reads TGTGCCAGCGAATACAGGGCCCTAAATGAAAAACTGTTTTTT. The encoded protein is CASEYRALNEKLFF.

This chain joins TRBV7-9 and TRBJ2-1; 16 positions match TRBD2. CDR1 SEHNR and CDR2 FQNEAQ come from the germline V gene (reference sequence). This CDR3 has 17 amino acids. The trim removed 3 bases at V and 8 bases at J, leaving 7 bases unmatched. Here the CDR3 reads CASSFDSGTSGRDEQFF. The CDR3 DNA is TGTGCCAGCAGCTTCGATTCCGGGACTAGCGGGAGGGATGAGCAGTTCTTC.

The chain is built from TRBV7-2 and TRBJ2-3; TRBD2 matches at 10 bases. This CDR3 has 19 amino acids. Germline V lookup: CDR1 SGHTA, CDR2 FQGNSA. J lost 2 bases, V lost 1 base, and 12 bases had no gene match. CDR3 sequence (DNA): TGTGCCAGCAGCTTAGAACATACGGGACTAGCGACTTCCACAGATACGCAGTATTTT. Its translation is CASSLEHTGLATSTDTQYF.